Listed below are T cell receptor beta chains from one sample, sequenced in a study of OX40 agonist ivuxolimab in advanced cancers. Assay used: immunoSEQ multiplex PCR; TCRdb lists only in-frame clones, some missing. In the table there are 55,000 to 70,000 clones, roughly 90% of which are singletons. Sequencing was performed on CD4+ or CD8+ T cells sorted from blood, taken in a trial of the OX40 agonist ivuxolimab. The source of these receptors is an adult with an advanced solid tumor such as melanoma, head and neck, liver or kidney cancer. Each CDR3 is given with its conserved first and last residue. A D gene is named only where the DNA matches it firmly. Expanded clones are given a class, and other clones once, few, many or no size at all.

j_call | d_call | cdr3_length | clone_size | v_call | cdr3_aa | cdr3_nt
TRBJ2-3 | TRBD1 | 14 | NA | TRBV5-1 | CASSRDRATDTQYF | TGCGCCAGCAGCAGGGACAGGGCAACAGATACGCAGTATTTT
TRBJ1-2 | TRBD1 | 14 | NA | TRBV27 | CASSPGQGGVGYTF | TGTGCCAGCAGCCCTGGACAGGGGGGCGTTGGCTACACCTTC
TRBJ2-2 | NA | 15 | few | TRBV7-2 | CASSPGLANTGELFF | TGTGCCAGCAGCCCGGGACTGGCGAACACCGGGGAGCTGTTTTTT
TRBJ2-1 | NA | 16 | once | TRBV21-1 | CASSERIGGDPNEQFF | TGTGCCAGCAGCGAAAGAATAGGGGGAGATCCCAATGAGCAGTTCTTC
TRBJ1-1 | NA | 12 | few | TRBV7-9 | CASRRGNTEAFF | TGTGCCAGCCGGAGGGGGAACACTGAAGCTTTCTTT
TRBJ1-4 | NA | 14 | few | TRBV30 | CAWSKGQGGEKLFF | TGTGCCTGGAGTAAGGGGCAGGGCGGTGAAAAACTGTTTTTT
TRBJ1-4 | NA | 17 | NA | TRBV27 | CASSQGQPSTPNEKLFF | TGTGCCAGCAGTCAAGGGCAGCCTTCCACTCCTAATGAAAAACTGTTTTTT
TRBJ1-1 | NA | 19 | NA | TRBV21-1 | CASSNPSFGLLGPGTEAFF | TGTGCCAGCAGCAATCCGAGTTTCGGGTTGTTAGGTCCAGGGACTGAAGCTTTCTTT
TRBJ2-1 | TRBD1 | 14 | NA | TRBV10-3 | CAISERTGWGEQFF | TGTGCCATCAGTGAAAGGACAGGGTGGGGTGAGCAGTTCTTC
TRBJ1-4 | TRBD1 | 17 | NA | TRBV4-1 | CASSQVVRTGWAEKLFF | TGCGCCAGCAGCCAAGTTGTTCGGACAGGGTGGGCTGAAAAACTGTTTTTT
TRBJ1-6 | TRBD1 | 14 | NA | TRBV28 | CASRTGGLNSPLHF | TGTGCCAGCCGCACAGGGGGCCTTAATTCACCCCTCCACTTT
TRBJ1-5 | NA | 14 | NA | TRBV6-6 | CASSYTGANQPQHF | TGTGCCAGCAGTTATACGGGGGCTAATCAGCCCCAGCATTTT
TRBJ2-3 | NA | 16 | NA | TRBV18 | CASSSLGGPSTDTQYF | TGTGCCAGCTCCTCTCTAGGAGGGCCCAGCACAGATACGCAGTATTTT
TRBJ1-2 | TRBD1 | 15 | NA | TRBV7-8 | CASSLGQGVPYGYTF | TGTGCCAGCAGCTTAGGGCAGGGGGTACCATATGGCTACACCTTC
TRBJ2-3 | TRBD1 | 13 | NA | TRBV4-1 | CASSQVQGEKEGF | TGCGCCAGCAGCCAGGTCCAGGGGGAGAAAGAGGGTTTT
TRBJ1-4 | NA | 13 | NA | TRBV7-3 | CASSRTVGGKLFF | TGTGCCAGCAGCAGGACAGTGGGTGGAAAACTGTTTTTT
TRBJ2-5 | TRBD2 | 15 | NA | TRBV14 | CASSFGGRARETQYF | TGTGCCAGCAGCTTTGGCGGGAGGGCCCGGGAGACCCAGTACTTC